Presented here are 26 T cell receptor beta chains from one specimen sequenced in a study of blood T cell repertoires in COVID-19 (TCRdb year 2020). The library relied on the immunoSEQ multiplex PCR assay. TCRdb holds this immuneACCESS table with in-frame rearrangements only. Some clones are missing; in checked studies, unresolved V genes explain under half, and the rest has no known cause. The sample table contains fewer than 350,000 clones; only one count was recorded for roughly 87% of them. The ten top clones hold around 5.8% of the sample. Sequencing was carried out using PBMCs or T cells enriched from blood (not recorded which). These TCRs come from a woman aged 35 to 49 who had recovered from COVID-19.

This clone was seen only a few times. The chain links TRBV14 to TRBJ2-2, with no clear D. V lost 1 base and J 5 bases, leaving 11 bases between the germline ends. CDR3 length: 15 amino acids. Germline-derived CDR1 and CDR2 are SGHDN and FVKESK. The CDR3 region is CASSQVNPETGELFF. The CDR3 DNA reads TGTGCCAGCAGCCAAGTGAACCCCGAGACCGGGGAGCTGTTTTTT.

The rearrangement joins TRBV6-6 to TRBJ1-2; D may be TRBD1 (5 bases). CDR1 and CDR2 from the germline V gene are MNHNY and SVGAGI (reference sequence). Trimming left V 2 bases short and J 6 bases short, with 10 bases between. CDR3 length: 13 amino acids. The CDR3 spells CASSYRQGHGYTF. In DNA, the CDR3 is TGTGCCAGCAGTTACCGGCAGGGCCATGGCTACACCTTC.

This clone has only one observation. V and J are TRBV28 and TRBJ1-2; 9 nucleotides line up with TRBD1. The V gene's germline CDR1 is MDHEN and CDR2 SYDVKM. V was clipped by 6 bases and J by 8 bases; unmatched bases: 10. The CDR3 runs 14 residues. In DNA, the CDR3 is TGTGCCAGCAGACAGGGGGCGCTGGGTAAAGGCTACACCTTC. This codes for CASRQGALGKGYTF.

The rearrangement joins TRBV7-8 to TRBJ2-7; D is uncertain. This CDR3 spans 16 amino acids. The germline gives CDR1 SGHVS, CDR2 FQNEAQ. V dropped 1 base and J dropped 3 bases, with 16 bases sitting between them. CDR3 coding DNA: TGTGCCAGCAGCTTAGGATGGGCATCACCTGGCTACGAGCAGTACTTC. Translation gives CASSLGWASPGYEQYF.

In DNA, the CDR3 is TGTGCCAGCAGCCAAAAATTCCTGAGGACACTTAGCTCTGGGGCCAACGTCCTGACTTTC. Amino acids: CASSQKFLRTLSSGANVLTF. The chain carries TRBV28 and TRBJ2-6; TRBD1 might be the D (5 bases). Germline V gene sequence: CDR1 MDHEN, CDR2 SYDVKM. The CDR3 is 20 amino acids. V lost 6 bases, J lost 0 bases, and 24 bases lay in between.

The rearrangement joins TRBV18 to TRBJ2-2; the D gene is possibly TRBD1 (5 bases). The CDR3 contains 15 residues. CDR1 is KGHSH, CDR2 LQKENI, per germline. Trimming took off 4 bases at V and 1 base at J, with 10 bases between the two ends. The CDR3 sequence is CASSQFQGNTGELFF. The CDR3 DNA reads TGTGCCAGCTCACAGTTCCAGGGGAACACCGGGGAGCTGTTTTTT.

The chain joins TRBV5-1 to TRBJ2-1; D perhaps matches TRBD2 (6 bases). The CDR3 consists of 15 residues. V was trimmed by 1 base and J by 7 bases, leaving 15 bases between them. Germline V lookup: CDR1 SGHRS, CDR2 YFSETQ. DNA of the CDR3: TGCGCCAGCAGCTTGCTTGGGACTCCCAGTAATGAGCAGTTCTTC. Its translation: CASSLLGTPSNEQFF.

The chain couples TRBV18 to TRBJ1-3; unclear D gene. The V and J ends lost 2 bases and 2 bases respectively, with 7 bases between them. Germline lookup yields CDR1 KGHSH and CDR2 LQKENI. There are 14 residues in the CDR3. The DNA of the CDR3 is TGTGCCAGCTCACCAGGCAACGCTGGAAACACCATATATTTT. Protein sequence: CASSPGNAGNTIYF.

The chain is built from TRBV5-6 and TRBJ2-7; 9 bases are shared with TRBD2. The CDR3 contains 15 residues. Unmatched junction bases numbered 6, after V lost 1 base and J lost 4 bases. CDR1 and CDR2 from the germline V gene are SGHDT and YYEEEE. The CDR3: CASSLWVAGAYEQYF. DNA of the CDR3: TGTGCCAGCAGCTTGTGGGTAGCGGGAGCATACGAGCAGTACTTC.

The V and J genes are TRBV10-3 and TRBJ2-3; 8 nucleotides align to TRBD1. Germline V gives CDR1 ENHRY, CDR2 SYGVKD. Trimming removed 4 bases from V and 0 bases from J; junction bases left unmatched: 18. The CDR3 runs 20 residues. Here the CDR3 DNA reads TGTGCCATCAGTGGGGCGCCGGGACAGGCCTATATACCTAGCACAGATACGCAGTATTTT. Translating gives CAISGAPGQAYIPSTDTQYF.

This rearrangement joins TRBV6-1 to TRBJ2-3, with D unresolved. The V gene lost 3 bases and the J gene lost 5 bases, with 15 bases spanning the gap. Germline lookup yields CDR1 MNHNS and CDR2 SASEGT. CDR3 size: 15 residues. In DNA, the CDR3 is TGTGCCAGCAGTGAGGCGGAGCTACCCCGAGATACGCAGTATTTT. Its protein is CASSEAELPRDTQYF.

This sequence joins TRBV21-1 and TRBJ1-2; TRBD1, the table's D call, lacks a check against the DNA. TRBV21-1 is listed as a pseudogene. The CDR3 is 16 residues long. The CDR3 is CASSQGKGATNYGYTF. For the CDR3, the DNA is TGTGCCAGCAGCCAGGGAAAGGGGGCTACAAACTATGGCTACACCTTC.

The rearrangement uses TRBV28 and TRBJ2-5, with 8 positions matching TRBD1. The V gene end was trimmed by 6 bases and the J gene end by 1 base; junction bases not matched to a gene: 7. This CDR3 has 15 amino acids. Per germline, CDR1 MDHEN and CDR2 SYDVKM. Written as DNA, the CDR3 is TGTGCCAGCAGGGGACAGGAAAAGGCCCAAGAGACCCAGTACTTC. This translates into CASRGQEKAQETQYF.

This clone came up a few times. The chain links TRBV11-2 to TRBJ2-7; 10 bases align to TRBD2. Losses at the gene ends were 0 bases for V and 2 bases for J; bases not matched to a gene: 7. The CDR3 spans 17 residues. Germline V lookup: CDR1 SGHAT, CDR2 FQNNGV. CDR3 loop: CASSLELAGAKTYEQYF. CDR3 nucleotides: TGTGCCAGCAGCTTAGAGCTAGCGGGAGCGAAGACCTACGAGCAGTACTTC.

V usage is TRBV27 and J usage is TRBJ2-1; 9 bases are shared with TRBD1. CDR1 is MNHEY, CDR2 SMNVEV, per germline (reference sequence). V lost 6 bases to trimming and J lost 6 bases; unmatched junction nucleotides: 9. This CDR3 is 15 amino acids long. The DNA of the CDR3 is TGTGCCAGCAGAACACCGGGACAGGGCGTCAATGAGCAGTTCTTC. Amino acid sequence: CASRTPGQGVNEQFF.

The V gene is TRBV7-3, the J gene TRBJ2-3, with D possibly being TRBD1 (6 bases). Germline V gene lookup returns CDR1 SGHTA and CDR2 FQGTGA. This CDR3 is 15 amino acids long. Trimming left V 2 bases short and J 6 bases short, with 15 bases between. The CDR3 DNA reads as TGTGCCAGCAGCTTACTGGGGGCGCGAGGCGATACGCAGTATTTT. It is translated as CASSLLGARGDTQYF.

This chain joins TRBV4-3 and TRBJ1-2; D uncertain. The CDR3 is made up of 14 amino acids. Looked up from germline, CDR1 is LGHNA and CDR2 is YSLEER. The ends were cut back, 0 bases at V and 2 bases at J, with 7 bases in the middle. Written as DNA, the CDR3 is TGCGCCAGCAGCCAAGACGGCAGGAACTATGGCTACACCTTC. It codes for CASSQDGRNYGYTF.

This rearrangement joins TRBV11-2 to TRBJ2-7, with 11 nucleotides matching TRBD2. The CDR3 spans 16 residues. The J segment lost 4 bases and the V segment lost 3 bases, leaving 8 bases of the junction unmatched. Germline CDR1 reads SGHAT; CDR2 reads FQNNGV. CDR3 DNA: TGTGCCAGCAGCTTCCTACTAGCGGGAGAGGGTTACGAGCAGTACTTC. Amino acid sequence: CASSFLLAGEGYEQYF.

The V call is TRBV28, the J call TRBJ2-7; 7 bases line up with TRBD2. The CDR3 length is 15 residues. V lost 1 base to trimming and J lost 6 bases; unmatched junction nucleotides: 9. Looked up from germline, CDR1 is MDHEN and CDR2 is SYDVKM. CDR3 region: CASSLSAGTLSEQYF. CDR3 nucleotide sequence: TGTGCCAGCAGTTTATCAGCGGGGACCCTCAGCGAGCAGTACTTC.

Here the CDR3 reads CASRIAGGGNNEQFF. CDR3 coding DNA: TGTGCCAGCAGAATAGCGGGAGGGGGTAACAATGAGCAGTTCTTC. V and J are TRBV28 and TRBJ2-1; 11 nucleotides match TRBD2. Germline CDR1 is MDHEN and CDR2 is SYDVKM. The CDR3 is 15 residues long. V lost 6 bases and J lost 5; bases outside the gene matches: 6.

This CDR3 is CATSGGRAYEQYF. The CDR3 DNA sequence: TGTGCCACCAGCGGCGGGCGGGCCTACGAGCAGTACTTC. This chain joins TRBV15 and TRBJ2-7, with TRBD2 as a possible D gene (5 bases). Germline V gene lookup returns CDR1 LNHNV and CDR2 YYDKDF (reference sequence). The CDR3 sequence is 13 residues long. Trimming shortened V by 5 bases and J by 2 bases, and 10 bases separated the two germline ends.

The gene calls are TRBV5-1 and TRBJ2-7, with 7 bases aligning to TRBD1. J lost 3 bases, V lost 0 bases, and 3 bases had no gene match. CDR1 is SGHRS and CDR2 is YFSETQ in the germline V gene. This CDR3 region has 14 residues. The CDR3 DNA reads TGCGCCAGCAGCTTGGGACAGGGAAACTACGAGCAGTACTTC. This sequence encodes CASSLGQGNYEQYF. Combining the CDR3 with reference TRBV5-1 and TRBJ2-7 gives the whole variable domain KAGVTQTPRYLIKTRGQQVTLSCSPISGHRSVSWYQQTPGQGLQFLFEYFSETQRNKGNFPGRFSGRQFSNSRSEMNVSTLELGDSALYLCASSLGQGNYEQYFGPGTRLTVT.

This chain joins TRBV7-2 and TRBJ2-1, with a tentative D call TRBD2 (6 bases). Trimming removed 2 bases at V and 8 bases at J, with 16 bases between. The germline gives CDR1 SGHTA, CDR2 FQGNSA. This CDR3 region has 15 residues. The CDR3 bases are TGTGCCAGCAGCTTATCCTACGGGACTGTTGATGAGCAGTTCTTC. It is translated as CASSLSYGTVDEQFF.

The chain is built from TRBV5-1 and TRBJ2-7; 7 nucleotides match TRBD1. The germline V gene has CDR1 SGHRS and CDR2 YFSETQ. The CDR3 loop spans 15 amino acids. J gave up 0 bases and V 2 bases, and 5 bases lay outside the gene matches. CDR3 in amino acids: CASSFTGDPSYEQYF. CDR3 DNA: TGCGCCAGCAGCTTCACAGGGGACCCCTCCTACGAGCAGTACTTC.

J is TRBJ2-1 and V is TRBV19, with D perhaps TRBD2 (5 bases). V lost 7 bases and J 4 bases, leaving 20 bases between the germline ends. Germline-derived CDR1 and CDR2 are LNHDA and SQIVND (reference sequence). CDR3 length equals 16 residues. CDR3 residues: CASTTRRTSHYNEQFF. CDR3 coding DNA: TGTGCCAGTACCACCCGTCGGACTTCACATTACAATGAGCAGTTCTTC.

Of note for this clone: The junction does not match germline at one end; this may be a read error. The chain couples TRBV7-7 to TRBJ2-5, with D perhaps TRBD2 (5 bases). CDR1 and CDR2 (germline): SSHAT, FNYEAQ (reference sequence). The length of the CDR3 is 14 residues. The CDR3 sequence is CASSPRSGWETQYF. The CDR3 DNA reads TGTGCTAGCAGCCCCCGAAGCGGATGGGAGACCCAGTACTTC.